The present TCR beta chain was sequenced within a study of PD-1 blockade in mismatch repair-deficient tumors. As regards this clone: Antigen specificity is unknown.

Sequenced by immunoSEQ multiplex PCR; TCRdb stores in-frame clones only, minus some. In the table there are about 79,000 clones, 70% to 90% of which are singletons. Study-level findings and limits: Tumor-resident clones, often absent from pretreatment blood, expanded after pembrolizumab and then contracted.

Three pembrolizumab responders had their TCRs sequenced. This sequence originates from an adult with mismatch repair-deficient cancer. The source was peripheral blood, collected 44 weeks after starting pembrolizumab.

The CDR3 bases are TGTGCCAGCAGCGGAACAGGGGGCTTGAGTCAGCCCCAGCATTTT. It yields the protein CASSGTGGLSQPQHF. The chain carries TRBV9 and TRBJ1-5; 9 bases agree with TRBD1. The CDR3 has 15 residues. Germline-derived CDR1 and CDR2 are SGDLS and YYNGEE. V gave up 3 bases and J gave up 6 bases; unmatched junction bases: 7. Full variable domain (outside the CDR3, taken from reference TRBV9 and TRBJ1-5): DSGVTQTPKHLITATGQRVTLRCSPRSGDLSVYWYQQSLDQGLQFLIQYYNGEERAKGNILERFSAQQFPDLHSELNLSSLELGDSALYFCASSGTGGLSQPQHFGDGTRLSIL.